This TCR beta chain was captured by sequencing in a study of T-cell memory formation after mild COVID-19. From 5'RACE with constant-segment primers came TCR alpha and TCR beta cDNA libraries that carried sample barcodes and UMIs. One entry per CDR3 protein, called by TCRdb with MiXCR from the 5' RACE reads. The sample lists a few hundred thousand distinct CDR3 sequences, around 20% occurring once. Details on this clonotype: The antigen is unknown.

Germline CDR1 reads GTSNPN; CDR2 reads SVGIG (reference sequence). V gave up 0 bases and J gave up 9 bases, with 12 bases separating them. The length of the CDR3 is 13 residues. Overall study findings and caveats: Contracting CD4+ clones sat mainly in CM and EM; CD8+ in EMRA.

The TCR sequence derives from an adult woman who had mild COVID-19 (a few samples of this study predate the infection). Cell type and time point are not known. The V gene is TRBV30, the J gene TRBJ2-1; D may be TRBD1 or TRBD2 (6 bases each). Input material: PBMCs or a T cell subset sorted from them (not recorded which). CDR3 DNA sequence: TGTGCCTGGAGTGTAGATAGGGGGGTTGAGCAGTTCTTC. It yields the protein CAWSVDRGVEQFF.